The 17 T cell receptor beta chains below all came from one sample that was sequenced in a study of cytomegalovirus exposure and HLA in healthy donors. PCR involved 60 Vbeta and 13 Jbeta primers. Clones were read by immunoSEQ multiplex PCR, and TCRdb kept only the in-frame ones, dropping some. Altogether 90,000 or so clones are present, approximately 68% being singletons, with the ten largest covering 5.5% to 6%. The sequenced sample was PBMCs. The receptor source for this set is a boy under 18 in good health and CMV-seropositive.

This sequence joins TRBV9 and TRBJ2-5; a weak D match, TRBD2 (6 bases). CDR1 is SGDLS, CDR2 YYNGEE, per germline. The CDR3 spans 16 residues. The ends were cut back, 0 bases at V and 5 bases at J, with 17 bases in the middle. This CDR3 is CASSVGGASDAETQYF. The CDR3 nucleotides are TGTGCCAGCAGCGTAGGTGGGGCTAGCGACGCCGAGACCCAGTACTTC.

V usage is TRBV29-1 and J usage is TRBJ2-2; 8 bases are shared with TRBD1. The CDR3 is 15 residues long. Germline loops: CDR1 SQVTM, CDR2 ANQGSEA. V dropped 6 bases and J dropped 6; count of bases not matched to a gene: 12. Here the CDR3 reads CSVTPRQGIPGELFF. The CDR3 nucleotides read TGCAGCGTCACACCGAGACAGGGGATCCCCGGGGAGCTGTTTTTT.

The chain links TRBV6-5 to TRBJ1-1, with D perhaps matching TRBD1 (5 bases). The CDR3 is made up of 13 amino acids. V was trimmed by 7 bases and J by 10 bases, leaving 19 bases between them. CDR1 and CDR2 (germline): MNHEY, SVGAGI. CDR3 residues: CASTTVTASRAFF. For the CDR3, the DNA is TGTGCCAGCACTACGGTGACAGCATCCAGAGCTTTCTTT.

This clone was seen just once. This rearrangement joins TRBV5-1 to TRBJ1-1; a possible D gene is TRBD1 (6 bases). This CDR3 region has 12 residues. V was pared by 4 bases and J by 6 bases, with 10 bases between. Germline CDR1 is SGHRS and CDR2 is YFSETQ. As DNA, the CDR3 is TGCGCCAGCAGCCGGGACACCTCTGAAGCTTTCTTT. It codes for CASSRDTSEAFF.

This clone has a single count. The gene calls are TRBV21-1 and TRBJ1-2; no DNA check was done on the table's D call, TRBD1. TRBV21-1 is a recognized pseudogene. CDR3 size: 15 residues. CDR3 loop: CASSLPTGDNYGYTF. The CDR3 DNA follows: TGTGCCAGCAGCCTGCCGACAGGGGACAACTATGGCTACACCTTC.

The rearrangement links TRBV5-1 to TRBJ1-5, with 7 bases fitting TRBD1. Germline V gene data show CDR1 as SGHRS and CDR2 as YFSETQ. V trimming: 4 bases; J trimming: 0 bases; junction bases outside the gene matches: 4. This CDR3 is 15 amino acids long. The CDR3 loop reads CASSPTGNSNQPQHF. The CDR3 DNA is TGCGCCAGCAGCCCGACAGGGAATAGCAATCAGCCCCAGCATTTT.

The chain has TRBV19 and TRBJ1-2, with D unresolved. Germline CDR1 is LNHDA and CDR2 is SQIVND (reference sequence). Trimming removed 5 bases from V and 6 bases from J, with 16 bases in between. The CDR3 has 14 amino acids. CDR3 protein: CASSPFEGLNGYTF. DNA for the CDR3: TGTGCCAGTAGTCCCTTTGAGGGATTGAATGGCTACACCTTC.

In nucleotides, the CDR3 is TGTGCCAGCAGCGGTCGGCCCACGGGGTACGAGCAGTACTTC. It specifies CASSGRPTGYEQYF. The rearrangement uses TRBV5-6 and TRBJ2-7; D possibly corresponds to TRBD2 (5 bases). Deletions cut 4 bases from V and 4 bases from J, with 15 bases between. CDR3 length: 14 amino acids. CDR1 SGHDT and CDR2 YYEEEE come from the germline V gene.

The chain combines TRBV15 with TRBJ1-2; TRBD1 matches 7 bases. The CDR3 is 15 residues long. J was trimmed by 2 bases and V by 4 bases; bases with no gene match: 7. Germline values: CDR1 LNHNV, CDR2 YYDKDF (reference sequence). The CDR3 protein is CATSTGGGLNYGYTF. As DNA, the CDR3 is TGTGCCACCAGCACAGGGGGAGGACTAAACTATGGCTACACCTTC.

This clone was seen once. This chain uses TRBV7-9 with TRBJ1-2, with 9 positions matching TRBD1. Losses at the gene ends were 2 bases for V and 2 bases for J; bases not matched to a gene: 15. The CDR3 contains 19 residues. The V gene's germline CDR1 is SEHNR and CDR2 FQNEAQ (reference sequence). In DNA, the CDR3 is TGTGCCAGCAGCTTAAATCGAGGGACAGGGTTTTACTCCAACTATGGCTACACCTTC. It translates to CASSLNRGTGFYSNYGYTF. The full variable domain, rest sourced from reference TRBV7-9 and TRBJ1-2, is DTGVSQNPRHKITKRGQNVTFRCDPISEHNRLYWYRQTLGQGPEFLTYFQNEAQLEKSRLLSDRFSAERPKGSFSTLEIQRTEQGDSAMYLCASSLNRGTGFYSNYGYTFGSGTRLTVV.

The chain uses TRBV5-1 and TRBJ2-1; a weak D match, TRBD2 (5 bases). V was pared by 3 bases and J by 5 bases, with 21 bases between. In germline, CDR1 is SGHRS, CDR2 YFSETQ. CDR3 length: 17 residues. The CDR3 sequence: CASSSNPNAGRDNEQFF. The CDR3 DNA sequence: TGCGCCAGCAGCTCCAATCCGAATGCCGGGCGGGACAATGAGCAGTTCTTC.

This clone was detected a few times. V usage is TRBV5-4 and J usage is TRBJ2-5; TRBD2 is a possible D gene (7 bases). Germline V lookup: CDR1 SGHNT, CDR2 YYREEE (reference sequence). Trimming took off 0 bases at V and 4 bases at J, with 13 bases between the two ends. The CDR3 has 15 residues. The CDR3, as DNA: TGTGCCAGCAGCTTGGTGGGGGGGGCGGGAGAGACCCAGTACTTC. Its translation is CASSLVGGAGETQYF.

The chain joins TRBV19 to TRBJ1-5; perhaps TRBD1 as D (6 bases). The germline gives CDR1 LNHDA, CDR2 SQIVND (reference sequence). Trimming pared 4 bases from V and 5 bases from J, leaving 9 bases between. The length of the CDR3 is 13 residues. The CDR3 sequence is CASSKAGDQPQHF. CDR3 coding DNA: TGTGCCAGTAGTAAGGCAGGGGATCAGCCCCAGCATTTT.

V gene TRBV7-9 combines with J gene TRBJ2-2; 9 bases map to TRBD2. The CDR3 has 15 residues. CDR1 and CDR2 (germline): SEHNR, FQNEAQ (reference sequence). With V trimmed by 5 bases and J by 4 bases, 5 bases remained unmatched. The CDR3, as DNA: TGTGCCAGCAGCCCGGGACTAGCAGCCACCGGGGAGCTGTTTTTT. Translated, it gives CASSPGLAATGELFF.

The rearrangement joins TRBV7-9 to TRBJ2-1, with 10 bases lining up with TRBD1. The CDR3 totals 16 residues. Germline V gives CDR1 SEHNR, CDR2 FQNEAQ (reference sequence). V lost 5 bases, J lost 9 bases, and 13 bases stayed unmatched. CDR3 in amino acids: CASSQGDRGIFVEQFF. DNA for the CDR3: TGTGCCAGCAGCCAAGGGGACAGGGGAATCTTCGTTGAGCAGTTCTTC.

In this sample, this clone turned up a few times. The V and J genes are TRBV6-1 and TRBJ2-7, with 9 bases aligning to TRBD1. Germline assignment: CDR1 MNHNS and CDR2 SASEGT. The junction had 7 bases not matched to a gene; V was cut back by 8 bases and J by 2 bases. The CDR3 has 14 amino acids. CDR3 coding DNA: TGTGCCAGCGACCGGGACAGGGTGACCTACGAGCAGTACTTC. This gives the protein CASDRDRVTYEQYF.

A few counts support this clone. This chain links TRBV30 with TRBJ1-4; no clear D. The CDR3 contains 13 residues. The V end was cut by 7 bases, the J end by 7 bases, with 16 bases between. CDR1 is GTSNPN and CDR2 is SVGIG in the germline V gene (reference sequence). The chain's CDR3 is CASVSLSGEKLFF. The CDR3, as DNA: TGTGCCTCTGTTTCTCTCTCGGGTGAAAAACTGTTTTTT.